This record looks at one T cell receptor beta chain sequence and its context. This entry belongs to a study of blood T cell repertoires in COVID-19. At the level of the study: Sites across the United States, Italy and Spain contributed samples from acute and convalescent COVID-19. The analysed material was cDNA or gDNA that came from T cells, B-cell-depleted T cells, or PBMCs.

In the original workflow: Amplification from reference gene primers served as the basis for estimated nucleated cell counts. TCRdb's copy holds only in-frame clones and misses some; the assay was immunoSEQ multiplex PCR. V, J and clone size are those of that table, while D and trimming were read from the DNA. The sample gives about 95,000 clones, approximately 90% of which show up once; about 3.9% is in the top ten. This CDR3 contains 19 residues. The germline V gene has CDR1 LNHDA and CDR2 SQIVND (reference sequence). V dropped 3 bases and J dropped 8; count of bases not matched to a gene: 21. The receptor's source is a woman aged 45-65 years in a cohort sampled during active COVID-19. This chain links TRBV19 with TRBJ2-3; TRBD2 matches at 9 bases. Input material: peripheral blood. CDR3 bases: TGTGCCAGTAGTATCGCGGTAGCGGGAGAGGGGAAAGGGGGGAGTACGCAGTATTTT. This sequence encodes CASSIAVAGEGKGGSTQYF.